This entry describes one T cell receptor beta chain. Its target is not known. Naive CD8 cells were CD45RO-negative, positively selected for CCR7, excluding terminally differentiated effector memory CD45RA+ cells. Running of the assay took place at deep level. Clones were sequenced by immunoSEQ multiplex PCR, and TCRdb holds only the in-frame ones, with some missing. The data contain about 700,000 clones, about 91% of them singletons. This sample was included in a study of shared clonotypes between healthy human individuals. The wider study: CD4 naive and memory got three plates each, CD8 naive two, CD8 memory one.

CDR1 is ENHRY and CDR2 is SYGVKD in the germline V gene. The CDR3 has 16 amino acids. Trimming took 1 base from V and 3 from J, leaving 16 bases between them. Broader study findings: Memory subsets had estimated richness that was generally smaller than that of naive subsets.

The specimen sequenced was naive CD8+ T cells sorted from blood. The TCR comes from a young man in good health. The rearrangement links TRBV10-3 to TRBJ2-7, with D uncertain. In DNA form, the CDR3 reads TGTGCCATCAGTGAGTACGGTACGAGTTCACTCTACGAGCAGTACTTC. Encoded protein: CAISEYGTSSLYEQYF.